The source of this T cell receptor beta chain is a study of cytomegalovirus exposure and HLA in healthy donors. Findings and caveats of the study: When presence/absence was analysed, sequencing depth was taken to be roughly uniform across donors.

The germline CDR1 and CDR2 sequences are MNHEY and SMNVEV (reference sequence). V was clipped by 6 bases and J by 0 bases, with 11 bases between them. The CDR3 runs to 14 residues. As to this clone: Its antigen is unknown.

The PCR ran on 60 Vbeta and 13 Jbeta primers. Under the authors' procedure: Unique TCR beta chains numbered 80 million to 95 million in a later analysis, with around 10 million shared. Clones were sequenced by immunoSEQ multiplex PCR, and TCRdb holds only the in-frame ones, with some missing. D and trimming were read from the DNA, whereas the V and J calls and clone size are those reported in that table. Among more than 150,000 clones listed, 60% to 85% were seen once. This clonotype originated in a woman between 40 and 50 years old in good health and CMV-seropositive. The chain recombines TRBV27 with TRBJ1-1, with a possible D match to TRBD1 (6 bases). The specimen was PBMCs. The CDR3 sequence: CASRRQVMNTEAFF. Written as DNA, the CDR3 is TGTGCCAGCAGACGACAGGTCATGAACACTGAAGCTTTCTTT.